The present T cell receptor beta chain was sequenced within a study of blood T cells in healthy people across ages. Findings and limits, study-wide: Changes seen in expanded clonotypes were possibly confounded by donor CMV status left unknown. TCR beta diversity was tightly associated with the proportion of naive T cells. Estimates based on one million T cells were treated as lower bounds.

It was with a sample-barcoded 5' primer and a J-beta primer mix that a second PCR of about 7 to 12 cycles was run. TCRdb re-called the 5' RACE reads through MiXCR, storing one row per CDR3 protein. The sample lists around 1,500,000 distinct CDR3 sequences; roughly 28% were seen once. Isolation yielded PBMCs, at least 7 million per sample, in every case. The germline CDR1 and CDR2 sequences are MDHEN and SYDVKM. The CDR3 sequence is 13 residues long. V shed 6 bases and J shed 2 bases, with 11 bases lying between them. With respect to this clonotype: Antigen unknown.

This sequence joins TRBV28 and TRBJ2-7; possible D gene TRBD1, 5 bases. The sequenced material came from blood. The TCR was taken from a woman in her thirties in good health. The CDR3 coding sequence is TGTGCCAGCAGCTCACAGGTCCCCTACGAGCAGTACTTC. Translated: CASSSQVPYEQYF.